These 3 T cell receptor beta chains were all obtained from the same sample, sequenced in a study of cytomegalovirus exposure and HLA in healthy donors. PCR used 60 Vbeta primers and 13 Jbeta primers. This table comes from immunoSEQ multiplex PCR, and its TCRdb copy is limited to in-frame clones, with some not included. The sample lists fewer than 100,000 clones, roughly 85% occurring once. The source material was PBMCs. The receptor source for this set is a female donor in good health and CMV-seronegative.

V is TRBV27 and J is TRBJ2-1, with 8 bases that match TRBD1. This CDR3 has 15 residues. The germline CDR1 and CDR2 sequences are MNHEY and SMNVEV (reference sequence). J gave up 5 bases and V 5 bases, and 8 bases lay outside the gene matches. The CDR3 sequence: CASSRDRGVNNEQFF. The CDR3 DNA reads TGTGCCAGCAGTCGTGACAGGGGAGTCAACAATGAGCAGTTCTTC.

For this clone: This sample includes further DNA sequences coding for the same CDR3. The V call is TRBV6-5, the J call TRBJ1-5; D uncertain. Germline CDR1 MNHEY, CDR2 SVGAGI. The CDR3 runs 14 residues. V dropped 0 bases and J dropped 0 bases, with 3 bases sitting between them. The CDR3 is CASSYSYSNQPQHF. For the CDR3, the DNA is TGTGCCAGCAGTTACTCTTATAGCAATCAGCCCCAGCATTTT.

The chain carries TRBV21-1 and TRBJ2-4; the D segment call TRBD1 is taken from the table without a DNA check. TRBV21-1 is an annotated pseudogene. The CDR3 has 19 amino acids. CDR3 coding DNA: TGTGCCAGCAGCAGGGGAGCGGACAGGGTCCCACTAGCCAAAAACATTCAGTACTTC. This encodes CASSRGADRVPLAKNIQYF.